The next 13 T cell receptor beta chains were all read from a single sample in a study of T cell responses to AZD1222 COVID-19 vaccine (dated by TCRdb to about 2021). The meaning of the sample's time point label: baseline before first vaccination. Library prep was done by the immunoSEQ multiplex PCR assay. Drawn from immuneACCESS, this table holds only the in-frame rearrangements with V and J called that TCRdb kept. Clones are partly lost; checked studies trace under half to an unresolved V gene and leave the rest unexplained. Within this sample are 110,000 or so clones, with roughly nine tenths of them counted one time only. Of the sample, 4% to 5% falls within the top ten clones. The sample here was peripheral blood, taken on day 0 of AZD1222 vaccination. The origin of the receptors is an adult in good health.

This clone was seen a single time. The rearrangement links TRBV5-6 to TRBJ1-2; D is undetermined. This CDR3 is built from 12 residues. Trimming pared 0 bases from V and 4 bases from J, leaving 4 bases between. CDR1 is SGHDT, CDR2 YYEEEE, per germline. In nucleotides, the CDR3 is TGTGCCAGCAGCTTGGATGGCTATGGCTACACCTTC. Residues: CASSLDGYGYTF.

The chain has TRBV6-5 and TRBJ2-2; no definite D call. This CDR3 region has 13 residues. Trimming removed 2 bases at V and 2 bases at J, with 3 bases between. Germline CDR1 MNHEY, CDR2 SVGAGI. The DNA for the CDR3 is TGTGCCAGCAGTTACACCAACACCGGGGAGCTGTTTTTT. The encoded protein is CASSYTNTGELFF.

This chain joins TRBV7-9 and TRBJ2-7, with 11 bases identical to TRBD1. This CDR3 spans 14 amino acids. Per germline, CDR1 SEHNR and CDR2 FQNEAQ (reference sequence). Trimming removed 3 bases from V and 3 bases from J; junction bases left unmatched: 1. The CDR3 DNA reads TGTGCCAGCAGCTTTGGGACAGGGGGCTACGAGCAGTACTTC. Translating it yields CASSFGTGGYEQYF.

V usage is TRBV6-2 or TRBV6-3 and J usage is TRBJ1-1, with D hard to call. Trimming removed 5 bases from V and 7 bases from J, with 17 bases in between. The CDR3 totals 14 residues. From germline, CDR1 is MNHEY and CDR2 SVGEGT. CDR3 loop: CASSQELVAGEAFF. The CDR3 DNA follows: TGTGCCAGCAGTCAAGAACTGGTGGCCGGTGAAGCTTTCTTT.

The J gene is TRBJ1-2, the V gene TRBV6-2 or TRBV6-3, with a weak D call TRBD1 (6 bases). V shed 6 bases and J shed 4 bases, with 18 bases lying between them. There are 15 residues in the CDR3. Germline V gene sequence: CDR1 MNHEY, CDR2 SVGEGT. The CDR3, as DNA: TGTGCCAGCAGCCCCTCCCGACAGGACGGCTATGGCTACACCTTC. The encoded protein is CASSPSRQDGYGYTF.

The CDR3 region has the DNA TGTGCCAGTCAATCCCCCGGACAGGTGATGAAAGCTTTCTTT. Amino acids: CASQSPGQVMKAFF. The V call is TRBV19, the J call TRBJ1-1; TRBD1 agrees at 7 bases. Germline V gene sequence: CDR1 LNHDA, CDR2 SQIVND (reference sequence). There are 14 residues in the CDR3. Trimming removed 8 bases from V and 9 bases from J; junction bases left unmatched: 15.

The rearrangement joins TRBV27 to TRBJ2-3; D is unresolved. The V end was cut by 3 bases, the J end by 0 bases, with 10 bases between. Per the germline V gene, CDR1 is MNHEY and CDR2 is SMNVEV (reference sequence). The CDR3 runs to 15 residues. The DNA for the CDR3 is TGTGCCAGCAGTTTCTACGACGGAAGCACAGATACGCAGTATTTT. As protein: CASSFYDGSTDTQYF.

The chain joins TRBV25-1 to TRBJ1-2, with 7 bases lining up with TRBD1. This CDR3 has 12 residues. V dropped 4 bases and J dropped 4; count of bases not matched to a gene: 0. Germline V gene sequence: CDR1 MGHDK, CDR2 SYGVNS. The CDR3 sequence is CASSAGGYGYTF. CDR3 sequence (DNA): TGTGCCAGCAGTGCAGGGGGCTATGGCTACACCTTC.

The chain couples TRBV9 to TRBJ2-1; TRBD2 matches at 10 bases. Germline trimming cut 0 bases from V and 9 bases from J; bases unmatched to any gene: 9. The CDR3 covers 16 residues. The germline CDR1 and CDR2 sequences are SGDLS and YYNGEE. CDR3 in DNA: TGTGCCAGCAGCGTAGCAGCGGGGGGGCTCCAGGTTGAGCAGTTCTTC. This translates into CASSVAAGGLQVEQFF. Filled out from reference TRBV9 and TRBJ2-1, the complete variable domain reads DSGVTQTPKHLITATGQRVTLRCSPRSGDLSVYWYQQSLDQGLQFLIQYYNGEERAKGNILERFSAQQFPDLHSELNLSSLELGDSALYFCASSVAAGGLQVEQFFGPGTRLTVL.

The chain links TRBV7-9 to TRBJ1-1, with TRBD1 matching 8 bases. From germline, CDR1 is SEHNR and CDR2 FQNEAQ (reference sequence). The J segment lost 1 base and the V segment lost 4 bases, leaving 5 bases of the junction unmatched. The CDR3 spans 15 residues. The CDR3 DNA sequence: TGTGCCAGCAGCTCAGGGGGCTCGGGGAACACTGAAGCTTTCTTT. It yields the protein CASSSGGSGNTEAFF.

This sequence joins TRBV7-9 and TRBJ2-3; 8 positions match TRBD1. Trimming took 3 bases from V and 0 from J; bases not matched to a gene: 11. The germline gives CDR1 SEHNR, CDR2 FQNEAQ (reference sequence). The CDR3 runs to 18 residues. This CDR3 reads CASSFDRRGLVSTDTQYF. The CDR3 nucleotides are TGTGCCAGCAGCTTTGATCGCAGGGGGCTTGTCAGCACAGATACGCAGTATTTT.

This clone was found once. CDR3 coding DNA: TGCGCCAGCAGCGCCTCCCTTCTAGCGGGAGCCTACAATGAGCAGTTCTTC. Its translation is CASSASLLAGAYNEQFF. The V call is TRBV5-1, the J call TRBJ2-1; 10 bases are shared with TRBD2. CDR3 length equals 17 residues. V shed 4 bases, J shed 2 bases, and the junction held 9 bases outside the gene matches. Germline CDR1 is SGHRS and CDR2 is YFSETQ.

This clone occurred once. J is TRBJ2-5 and V is TRBV19; D ambiguous. Trimming pared 6 bases from V and 2 bases from J, leaving 10 bases between. CDR1 and CDR2 (germline): LNHDA, SQIVND (reference sequence). The CDR3 loop spans 13 amino acids. The CDR3 DNA reads as TGTGCCAGTAGCGGACGGATTCAAGAGACCCAGTACTTC. This translates into CASSGRIQETQYF.